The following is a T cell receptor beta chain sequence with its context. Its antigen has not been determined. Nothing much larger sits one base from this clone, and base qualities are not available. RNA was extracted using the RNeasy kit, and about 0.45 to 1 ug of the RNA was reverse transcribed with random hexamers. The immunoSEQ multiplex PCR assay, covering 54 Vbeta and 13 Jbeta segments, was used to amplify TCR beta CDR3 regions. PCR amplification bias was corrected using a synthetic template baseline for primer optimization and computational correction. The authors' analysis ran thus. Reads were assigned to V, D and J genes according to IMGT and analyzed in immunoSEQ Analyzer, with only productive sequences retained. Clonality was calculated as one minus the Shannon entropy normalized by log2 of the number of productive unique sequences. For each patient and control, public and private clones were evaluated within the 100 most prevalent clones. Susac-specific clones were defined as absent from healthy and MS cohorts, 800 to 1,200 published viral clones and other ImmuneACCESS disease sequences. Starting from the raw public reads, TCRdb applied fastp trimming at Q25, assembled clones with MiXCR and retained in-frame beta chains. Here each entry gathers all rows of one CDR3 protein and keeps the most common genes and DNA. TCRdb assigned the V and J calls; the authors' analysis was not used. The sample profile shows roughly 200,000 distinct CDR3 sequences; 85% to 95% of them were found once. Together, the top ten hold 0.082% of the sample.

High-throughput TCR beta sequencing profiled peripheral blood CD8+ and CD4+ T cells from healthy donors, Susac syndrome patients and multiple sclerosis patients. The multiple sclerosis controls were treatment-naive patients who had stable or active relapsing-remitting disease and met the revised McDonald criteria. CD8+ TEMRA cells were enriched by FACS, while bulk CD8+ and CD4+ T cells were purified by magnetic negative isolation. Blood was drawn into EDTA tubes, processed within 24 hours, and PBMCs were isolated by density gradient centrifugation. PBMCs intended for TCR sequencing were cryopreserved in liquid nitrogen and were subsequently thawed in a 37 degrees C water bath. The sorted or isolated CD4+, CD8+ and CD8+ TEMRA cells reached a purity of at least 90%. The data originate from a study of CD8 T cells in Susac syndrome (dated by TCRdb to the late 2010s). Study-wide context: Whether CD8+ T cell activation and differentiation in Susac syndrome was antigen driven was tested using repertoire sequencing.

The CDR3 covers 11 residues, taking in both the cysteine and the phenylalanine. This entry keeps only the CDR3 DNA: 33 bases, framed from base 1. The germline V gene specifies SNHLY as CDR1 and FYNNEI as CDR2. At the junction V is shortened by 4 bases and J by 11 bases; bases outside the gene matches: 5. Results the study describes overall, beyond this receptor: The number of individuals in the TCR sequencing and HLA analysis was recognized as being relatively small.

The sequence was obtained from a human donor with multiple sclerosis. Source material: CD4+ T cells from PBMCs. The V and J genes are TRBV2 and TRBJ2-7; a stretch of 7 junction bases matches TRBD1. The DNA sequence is TGTGCCAGCAGTGGCGACAGGGCCGAGTACTTC. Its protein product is CASSGDRAEYF.